This TCR beta chain stems from a study of regulatory T cells in long-lasting Graves disease (dated by TCRdb to about 2021). With regard to the full study: Persistent Graves' disease was defined as antithyroid drug treatment for over 5 years with persistently positive TSH receptor autoantibodies. Antithyroid drugs had been taken for about 10.3 years on average by persistent Graves' disease patients in the clinical cohort. The study was registered as a clinical trial and conducted in China. Persistent Graves' disease patients were compared with newly diagnosed Graves' disease patients by peripheral blood TCR sequencing and RNA sequencing. A total of about 35 samples underwent TCR sequencing: roughly 13 from persistent and some 20 from newly diagnosed Graves' disease patients. Overall study results and their limits: Compared with newly diagnosed patients, persistent Graves' disease patients had lower TCR Shannon entropy and fewer highly expanded clones, which suggests clonal expansion. The authors noted that the small sample size was a limitation that may lower accuracy. Patients with persistent disease shared more public clonotypes (fewer than 3,000) than newly diagnosed patients did (more than 900). Only the TCR beta chain was sequenced and analyzed. TRBV28, TRBJ1-2 and TRBJ2-5 were preferentially used in persistent disease, while TRBV20-1 and TRBJ2-1 were favored in newly diagnosed disease. Peripheral blood alone was examined, since thyroid tissue, which constituted the primary lesion, could not be accessed.

The method was multiplex PCR. TCRdb shows the sequencer as Illumina HiSeq 4000. CDR3 regions were amplified by Arm-PCR with iRepertoire HTBI primers to construct TCR beta libraries. Gel purification was performed on PCR products prior to sequencing. Per the original workflow: Across samples, 55 to 80 TRBV and around 15 TRBJ segments were identified and used for gene usage analysis of CDR3 amino acid clonotypes. COPE and FqMerger were used to merge filtered high-quality paired reads into contigs. BLAST was used to align contigs to IMGT TRBV, TRBD and TRBJ reference genes, with CDR3 defined following IMGT. Highly expanded clones were defined as clonotypes with a frequency above 0.1%. Shannon entropy was used to measure repertoire diversity, and the Gini coefficient was used to measure V-J evenness. A clonotype found in more than one individual was treated as public. TCRdb's own reprocessing of the public reads used fastp at Q25 and MiXCR and kept productive beta chains. Each CDR3 protein gets just one entry, which takes the most common genes and DNA from the rows behind it. The V and J calls shown here were made by TCRdb, not taken from the authors' results. This sample comprises roughly 300,000 distinct CDR3 sequences, around 23% of them detected only once. Together, the top ten hold more than 55% of the sample.

As concerns this clonotype: What antigen it recognizes has not been identified. Base qualities are not provided; no much larger clone lies one nucleotide away.

V lost 0 bases and J lost 5 bases; the stretch between them is 15 bases long. CDR1 and CDR2, looked up from the germline V gene, are SGHDT and YYEEEE. From the cysteine through the phenylalanine, the CDR3 covers 15 amino acids. The DNA shown is the 45-base CDR3, in frame from base 1. The time point label on this specimen signifies: persistent/refractory GD, antithyroid drugs over 5 years with positive TRAb. For both TCR sequencing and RNA sequencing, RNA was extracted from PBMCs in TRIzol. Graves' disease was diagnosed according to American Thyroid Association guidelines. Patients for the study were recruited at an endocrinology department in Xi'an, China. Each patient gave around 9.2 milliliters of peripheral blood, collected in an EDTA anticoagulant tube. PBMCs were isolated by Ficoll Paque Plus density gradient separation without further T cell sorting. An Agilent 2100 Bioanalyzer and agarose gel were used to check RNA quality, while a NanoDrop 2000 measured RNA concentration.

The material was peripheral blood mononuclear cells (PBMCs), obtained when the disease was refractory, from a patient treated with antithyroid drugs. The chain links TRBV5-6 with TRBJ2-7, with the D call perhaps TRBD1 or TRBD2, each one matching 6 bases. The TCR was taken from a female donor with Graves disease. Read as DNA, the sequence is TGTGCCAGCAGCTTGGGGGGGGCAGGCCTCGACGAGCAGTACTTC. This is translated as CASSLGGAGLDEQYF.